The T cell receptor (beta chain) described here comes from a study of T cells after yellow fever vaccination. This clonotype was picked up a small number of times. The CDR3 has 12 amino acids. Germline V gene data show CDR1 as SQVTM and CDR2 as ANQGSEA. The V gene end was trimmed by 6 bases and the J gene end by 4 bases; junction bases not matched to a gene: 4. MiXCR, applied by TCRdb to the 5' RACE reads, yields one record per CDR3 protein. The table has a few hundred thousand distinct CDR3 sequences, 8% to 9.5% seen once. This clonotype was obtained from a man younger than 35 who received the YFV17D yellow fever vaccine. This specimen consisted of PBMCs, obtained about 41 days after the first yellow fever vaccination. The rearrangement uses TRBV29-1 and TRBJ2-3; 7 bases match TRBD1. The CDR3 nucleotides read TGCAGCGTGCAGCAGGGGGCAGATACGCAGTATTTT. Amino acids: CSVQQGADTQYF.